This is a list of T cell receptor beta chains from one sample in a study of cytomegalovirus exposure and HLA in healthy donors. Assay: immunoSEQ multiplex PCR; the TCRdb copy retains only in-frame clones and omits some. The sample has around 140,000 clones, around 65% seen once. The material sequenced was PBMCs. Every receptor here comes from a woman aged 60-75 years in good health and CMV-seronegative. Both conserved end residues are part of each CDR3. A D gene is named only where the DNA matches it firmly. Clone size, where shown, is once, few, many, or a class for clones that have expanded.

cdr3_aa	cdr3_nt	v_call	j_call	clone_size	d_call
CASSRTPGQAPYEQYF	TGTGCCAGCAGCCGGACCCCGGGACAGGCTCCCTACGAGCAGTACTTC	TRBV5-4	TRBJ2-7	NA	TRBD1
CASTKTSGSYEQYF	TGTGCCAGCACTAAGACTAGCGGCTCCTACGAGCAGTACTTC	TRBV2	TRBJ2-7	NA	TRBD2
CASSPPSPGEGYTF	TGTGCCAGCTCACCACCGTCCCCCGGTGAGGGCTACACCTTC	TRBV18	TRBJ1-2	NA	NA
CASTRGAQNEQFF	TGTGCCAGCACCAGGGGGGCGCAAAATGAGCAGTTCTTC	TRBV9	TRBJ2-1	NA	NA
CSVARDRGPDQPQHF	TGCAGCGTGGCCAGGGACAGGGGACCCGATCAGCCCCAGCATTTT	TRBV29-1	TRBJ1-5	NA	TRBD1
CASRLQGTSYNSPLHF	TGTGCCAGCAGGCTGCAGGGGACCTCCTATAATTCACCCCTCCACTTT	TRBV27	TRBJ1-6	NA	NA
CASSHRTSGELFF	TGTGCCAGCAGTCATCGGACTAGCGGGGAGCTGTTTTTT	TRBV27	TRBJ2-2	NA	TRBD2
CASSLVGGKETQYF	TGTGCCAGCAGCTTGGTCGGGGGGAAAGAGACCCAGTACTTC	TRBV5-6	TRBJ2-5	once	TRBD2
CASRGTVSQPQHF	TGTGCCAGCAGGGGGACAGTTTCTCAGCCCCAGCATTTT	TRBV6-6	TRBJ1-5	NA	TRBD1
CASSFTGGWGEAFF	TGTGCCAGCAGCTTTACAGGGGGCTGGGGTGAAGCTTTCTTT	TRBV7-3	TRBJ1-1	few	TRBD1
CASSQEVTVHNYGYTF	TGCGCCAGCAGCCAAGAGGTTACAGTGCATAACTATGGCTACACCTTC	TRBV4-1	TRBJ1-2	NA	NA
CASSFRSQPQHF	TGTGCCAGCAGTTTTCGGAGCCAGCCCCAGCATTTT	TRBV28	TRBJ1-5	once	NA
CASSLIEGPSYEQYF	TGTGCCAGCAGCCTCATTGAGGGCCCTTCCTACGAGCAGTACTTC	TRBV11-3	TRBJ2-7	NA	NA
CASSLEIGGGNEQFF	TGTGCCAGCAGCTTAGAGATCGGAGGCGGCAATGAGCAGTTCTTC	TRBV11-2	TRBJ2-1	NA	NA
CASSAYSPGNTIYF	TGTGCCAGCAGTGCCTACTCCCCTGGAAACACCATATATTTT	TRBV25-1	TRBJ1-3	NA	NA